This TCR beta chain was profiled in a study of T-cell memory formation after mild COVID-19. Study-level information: Among the donors, TCR clusters were largely specific to each donor.

The study, taken as a whole, reports: From day 15 to 85, contracting clones were balanced between CD4 and CD8, whereas later expanders leaned toward CD4+. CD8+ contracting clones occupied EMRA, while CD4+ ones occupied mainly CM and EM.

About this clonotype itself: What it binds is not known.

Constant-segment primers served in 5'RACE that generated TCR alpha and TCR beta cDNA libraries bearing sample barcodes and UMIs. TCRdb reanalysed the 5' RACE reads using MiXCR and keeps one entry per CDR3 protein. Among about 340,000 distinct CDR3 sequences listed, about a sixth were seen once. This CDR3 is built from 14 residues. V was shortened by 4 bases and J by 2 bases, with 12 bases between the two germline ends. Germline CDR1 reads SGHRS; CDR2 reads YFSETQ. The receptor was isolated from a man aged 18 to 30 who had mild COVID-19 (a few samples of this study predate the infection). Cell type and time point are not known. The sequencing input was PBMCs or a T cell subset sorted from them (not recorded which). V and J are TRBV5-1 and TRBJ1-2, with D uncertain. The CDR3 DNA sequence: TGCGCCAGCAGCCCGTTGGACGAGAACTATGGCTACACCTTC. Translated, it gives CASSPLDENYGYTF.